This TCR beta chain was captured in a study of somatic mutations in cytotoxic T cells in rheumatoid arthritis. The study, taken as a whole, reports: Relative to age-matched healthy controls, rheumatoid arthritis patients did not differ significantly in CD8+ T-cell clonality.

Points on this clone: What it binds is not known.

This table comes from immunoSEQ multiplex PCR, and its TCRdb copy is limited to in-frame clones, with some not included. The sample consists of about 10,000 clones, 89% of them appearing once. This TCR was sampled from a woman between 18 and 29 years old with rheumatoid arthritis. Sequencing was performed on CD4+ T cells sorted from blood.

The CDR3 sequence: CASSTGGYEQYF. The CDR3 coding sequence is TGTGCCAGCAGTACCGGGGGGTACGAGCAGTACTTC. This chain joins TRBV28 and TRBJ2-7; 7 bases agree with TRBD2. The CDR3 has 12 residues. CDR1 MDHEN and CDR2 SYDVKM come from the germline V gene. Germline trimming cut 5 bases from V and 4 bases from J; bases unmatched to any gene: 2. Together with reference TRBV28 and TRBJ2-7, the CDR3 gives the full variable domain: DVKVTQSSRYLVKRTGEKVFLECVQDMDHENMFWYRQDPGLGLRLIYFSYDVKMKEKGDIPEGYSVSREKKERFSLILESASTNQTSMYLCASSTGGYEQYFGPGTRLTVT.